This T cell receptor beta chain was documented in a study of T-cell reconstitution after alpha-beta-depleted transplantation in children. Library preparation (for TCRbeta) was performed with unique molecular identifiers. From the PCR reads, TCRdb called clonotypes with MiXCR, one entry per CDR3 protein. The sample records over 70,000 distinct CDR3 sequences, 6.5% to 8.5% being singletons. V lost 2 bases and J 0 bases, leaving 11 bases between the germline ends. CDR3 length: 15 residues. Germline V gene data show CDR1 as GTSNPN and CDR2 as SVGIG (reference sequence). The source was PBMCs from the stem cell graft donor, collected from the stem cell graft. This clonotype originated in a human donor who donated a stem cell graft to a child with congenital amegakaryocytic thrombocytopenia. The V gene is TRBV30, the J gene TRBJ2-1; D is uncertain. The CDR3 nucleotides read TGTGCCTGGAGTCCCGACCGGCGCTCCTACAATGAGCAGTTCTTC. Its translation: CAWSPDRRSYNEQFF.